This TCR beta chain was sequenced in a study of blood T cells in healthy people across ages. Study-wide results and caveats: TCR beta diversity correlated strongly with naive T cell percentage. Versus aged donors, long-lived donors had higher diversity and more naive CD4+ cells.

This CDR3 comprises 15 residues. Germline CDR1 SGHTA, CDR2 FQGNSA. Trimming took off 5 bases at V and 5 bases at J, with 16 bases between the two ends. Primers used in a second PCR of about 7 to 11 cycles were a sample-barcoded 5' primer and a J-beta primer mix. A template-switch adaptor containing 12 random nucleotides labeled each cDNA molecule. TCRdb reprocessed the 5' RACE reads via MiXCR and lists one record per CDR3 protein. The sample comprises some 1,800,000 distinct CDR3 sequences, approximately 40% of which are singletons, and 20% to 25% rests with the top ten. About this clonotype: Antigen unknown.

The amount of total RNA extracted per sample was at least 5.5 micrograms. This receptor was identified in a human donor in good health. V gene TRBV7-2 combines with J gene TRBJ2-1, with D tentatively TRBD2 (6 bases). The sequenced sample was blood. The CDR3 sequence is CASSLPTGVHNEQFF. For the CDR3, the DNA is TGTGCCAGCAGCCTACCCACGGGGGTCCACAATGAGCAGTTCTTC. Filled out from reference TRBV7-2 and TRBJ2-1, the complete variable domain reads GAGVSQSPSNKVTEKGKDVELRCDPISGHTALYWYRQSLGQGLEFLIYFQGNSAPDKSGLPSDRFSAERTGGSVSTLTIQRTQQEDSAVYLCASSLPTGVHNEQFFGPGTRLTVL.